The source of this T cell receptor beta chain is a study of radiotherapy plus CTLA-4 blockade in lung cancer. Study context: Of all patients, about 17% responded objectively and 25% to 40% showed disease control.

This table comes from immunoSEQ multiplex PCR, and its TCRdb copy is limited to in-frame clones, with some not included. The data show 95,000 to 150,000 clones, with approximately 90% seen just once and approximately 7% held by the top ten. Of note for this clone: No antigen is known for it.

Study results and limitations: In blood, early T cell clone dynamics reportedly predicted response best, together with interferon-beta. Once radiotherapy plus ipilimumab had been given, TCR clones derived from tumor expanded in blood.

Trimming left V 5 bases short and J 7 bases short, with 20 bases between. Germline V gene lookup returns CDR1 SEHNR and CDR2 FQNEAQ (reference sequence). This CDR3 is built from 15 residues. The study gave focal radiation plus ipilimumab CTLA-4 blockade to patients with chemo-refractory metastatic non-small-cell lung cancer. The TCR originated in a human donor with non-small cell lung cancer that progressed on radiotherapy plus ipilimumab. This specimen consisted of peripheral blood, obtained from a patient treated with radiotherapy plus ipilimumab. The chain carries TRBV7-9 and TRBJ1-2; D not resolved. CDR3 sequence reads: CASSPQAGLWGGYTF. The CDR3 DNA reads TGTGCCAGCAGCCCCCAGGCAGGTCTCTGGGGTGGCTACACCTTC.